A selection of T cell receptor beta chains follows, all from one sample in a study of T cell responses to AZD1222 COVID-19 vaccine. Sequenced by immunoSEQ multiplex PCR; TCRdb stores in-frame clones only, minus some. The sample carries 150,000 or so clones, around 90% recorded once. The starting material was peripheral blood, obtained on day 0 of AZD1222 vaccination. All receptors derive from an adult in good health. CDR3s include the opening cysteine and the closing phenylalanine or tryptophan. Fields, in order: CDR3 length, clone size, D gene, J gene, V gene, CDR3 protein, CDR3 DNA. D genes are given only for firm matches. Clone size is stated in some rows and not others, as once, few, many or a class when expanded.

>14|-|TRBD1|TRBJ2-5|TRBV5-8
CASNPSGTGETQYF
TGTGCCAGCAACCCCTCCGGGACAGGGGAGACCCAGTACTTC
>11|-|-|TRBJ1-2|TRBV9
CASSGARGYTF
TGTGCCAGCAGCGGGGCGCGGGGCTACACCTTC
>12|-|-|TRBJ1-1|TRBV28
CASSPPGSGAFF
TGTGCCAGCAGTCCGCCGGGGTCAGGAGCTTTCTTT
>14|-|-|TRBJ2-7|TRBV6-2/TRBV6-3
CASSFSMDGYEQYF
TGTGCCAGCAGTTTTTCAATGGACGGCTACGAGCAGTACTTC
>14|-|-|TRBJ1-5|TRBV2
CASTQGRTNQPQHF
TGTGCCAGCACCCAGGGGAGGACCAATCAGCCCCAGCATTTT
>15|-|-|TRBJ2-3|TRBV6-6
CASSYSMAVTDTQYF
TGTGCCAGCAGTTACTCGATGGCAGTTACAGATACGCAGTATTTT
>16|-|TRBD1|TRBJ2-5|TRBV5-1
CASSLQGTGVGETQYF
TGCGCCAGCAGCTTGCAAGGGACAGGGGTTGGGGAGACCCAGTACTTC
>17|-|-|TRBJ1-5|TRBV21-1
CASEGTGEKDSNQPQHF
TGTGCCTCCGAGGGGACAGGGGAGAAAGATAGCAATCAGCCCCAGCATTTT
>15|-|-|TRBJ2-7|TRBV7-8
CASSLVVGEMYEQYF
TGTGCCAGCAGCTTAGTGGTTGGCGAAATGTACGAGCAGTACTTC
>14|-|-|TRBJ1-3|TRBV14
CASTPAGAGNTIYF
TGTGCCAGCACTCCTGCGGGGGCTGGAAACACCATATATTTT
>14|-|-|TRBJ1-2|TRBV7-9
CASSPITDAYGYTF
TGTGCCAGCAGCCCAATCACGGACGCCTATGGCTACACCTTC
>14|-|-|TRBJ2-3|TRBV27
CASCPGGLGDTQYF
TGTGCCAGCTGTCCCGGGGGATTGGGAGATACGCAGTATTTT
>15|-|-|TRBJ2-2|TRBV6-1
CASSEAGVSTGELFF
TGTGCCAGCAGTGAAGCGGGGGTTTCGACCGGGGAGCTGTTTTTT
>18|-|-|TRBJ1-4|TRBV6-1
CASSVSEASVSTNEKLFF
TGTGCCAGCAGTGTGTCCGAGGCTTCGGTTTCAACTAATGAAAAACTGTTTTTT
>16|once|-|TRBJ2-7|TRBV27
CASSLTLSRRANEQYF
TGTGCCAGCAGCTTAACCCTCAGTCGGAGGGCCAACGAGCAGTACTTC
>15|-|TRBD1|TRBJ1-6|TRBV6-2/TRBV6-3
CASSAGQGRNSPLHF
TGTGCCAGCAGTGCGGGACAGGGGCGAAATTCACCCCTCCACTTT
>13|-|TRBD1|TRBJ2-5|TRBV2
CATTGQGRETQYF
TGTGCCACCACGGGACAGGGGCGAGAGACCCAGTACTTC
>17|-|TRBD2|TRBJ2-1|TRBV4-3
CASSPRRGGSLDNEQFF
TGCGCCAGCAGCCCGCGGCGGGGGGGCAGTTTGGACAATGAGCAGTTCTTC